This T cell receptor beta chain was recovered during a study of cytomegalovirus exposure and HLA in healthy donors. Findings of the study overall: Across donors, presence/absence analyses took sequencing depth to be roughly uniform. The investigators catalogued 150 or so TCR beta chains as cytomegalovirus-associated.

A multiplex PCR was run with 60 Vbeta primers and 13 Jbeta primers. TCRdb's copy holds only in-frame clones and misses some; the assay was immunoSEQ multiplex PCR. The repertoire holds roughly 150,000 clones, 60% to 85% seen once, with almost 3% in the top ten. Comment on this clone: No antigen is known for it.

This clonotype was obtained from a woman in her forties or fifties in good health and CMV-seropositive. Sequencing was carried out using PBMCs.

The CDR3 reads CSLLRRGWTDTQYF. The CDR3 DNA reads TGCAGCCTTCTCCGCCGGGGGTGGACAGATACGCAGTATTTT. The genes are TRBV29-1 and TRBJ2-3; maybe TRBD2 (6 bases). Germline CDR1 reads SQVTM; CDR2 reads ANQGSEA. V was cut by 8 bases and J by 3 bases, with 18 bases left in between. The CDR3 is 14 residues long.